Listed here are 20 T cell receptor beta chains from one sample, sequenced in a study of blood T cell repertoires in COVID-19. Method: immunoSEQ multiplex PCR; TCRdb's copy keeps in-frame clones and lacks some. The table lists about 250,000 clones, nearly 90% of them singletons. The sequenced material came from peripheral blood. These receptors were obtained from a woman aged 40 to 50 who had recovered from COVID-19.

The chain combines TRBV7-9 with TRBJ2-7, with D hard to call. Germline V lookup: CDR1 SEHNR, CDR2 FQNEAQ (reference sequence). V was trimmed by 5 bases and J by 2 bases, leaving 7 bases between them. The CDR3 has 12 residues. In DNA form, the CDR3 reads TGTGCCAGCAGCCAACTACCCTACGAGCAGTACGTC. Translating gives CASSQLPYEQYV.

This chain connects TRBV15 to TRBJ1-2; TRBD1 might be the D (5 bases). Germline V CDR1 and CDR2: LNHNV, YYDKDF (reference sequence). The CDR3 sequence is 14 residues long. V was cut by 4 bases and J by 5 bases, with 14 bases left in between. CDR3 loop: CATSKRGPSYGYTF. DNA for the CDR3: TGTGCCACCAGCAAAAGGGGCCCATCATATGGCTACACCTTC.

This clone showed up just once. The chain couples TRBV29-1 to TRBJ2-7; a weak D match, TRBD2 (6 bases). The V end was cut by 6 bases, the J end by 8 bases, with 14 bases between. This CDR3 is 11 amino acids long. CDR1 and CDR2 (germline): SQVTM, ANQGSEA. The CDR3 is CSVATSLKQYF. The CDR3, as DNA: TGCAGCGTCGCGACTAGTTTAAAGCAGTACTTC.

The chain employs TRBV6-5 and TRBJ1-5; 7 bases map to TRBD1. Per germline, CDR1 MNHEY and CDR2 SVGAGI. V lost 6 bases, J lost 5 bases, and 7 bases stayed unmatched. The CDR3 is made up of 14 amino acids. CDR3 bases: TGTGCCAGCAGCCCAGGGACAGAATATCAGCCCCAGCATTTT. Translation gives CASSPGTEYQPQHF.

The J gene is TRBJ1-1, the V gene TRBV12-3 or TRBV12-4, with D tentatively TRBD1 (5 bases). V dropped 7 bases and J dropped 1 base, with 10 bases sitting between them. The CDR3 extends over 13 amino acids. CDR3 nucleotides: TGTGCCAGCAAGGACATACCGAACACTGAAGCTTTCTTT. Its protein is CASKDIPNTEAFF.

This chain links TRBV29-1 with TRBJ2-1, with 8 bases that match TRBD2. Germline V lookup: CDR1 SQVTM, CDR2 ANQGSEA. V dropped 3 bases and J dropped 11; count of bases not matched to a gene: 6. The CDR3 runs to 12 residues. The CDR3 spells CSVDREGGKQFF. For the CDR3, the DNA is TGCAGCGTTGATCGGGAGGGGGGGAAGCAGTTCTTC.

The V and J genes are TRBV28 and TRBJ1-5, with TRBD1 as a possible D gene (6 bases). Germline values: CDR1 MDHEN, CDR2 SYDVKM. The CDR3 consists of 12 residues. Trimming cost V 6 bases and J 7 bases, with 10 bases left between them. The CDR3 region is CASSPGDQPQHF. The CDR3 coding sequence is TGTGCCAGCAGCCCAGGGGACCAGCCCCAGCATTTT.

This CDR3 reads CATSDREQPQHF. In DNA form, the CDR3 reads TGTGCCACCAGTGATCGGGAACAGCCCCAGCATTTT. V usage is TRBV24-1 and J usage is TRBJ1-5, with D uncertain. CDR1 KGHDR and CDR2 SFDVKD come from the germline V gene. The CDR3 covers 12 residues. With 3 bases removed from V and 7 bases from J, the gap between germline ends came to 6 bases.

The rearrangement uses TRBV7-2 and TRBJ2-5; TRBD1 agrees at 9 bases. Trimming took 5 bases from V and 5 from J; bases not matched to a gene: 6. There are 14 residues in the CDR3. From germline, CDR1 is SGHTA and CDR2 FQGNSA. CDR3 sequence: CASSTGTGSETQYF. CDR3 bases: TGTGCCAGCAGCACCGGGACAGGGTCGGAGACCCAGTACTTC.

The rearrangement links TRBV6-2 or TRBV6-3 to TRBJ2-7, with TRBD2 matching 9 bases. Germline assignment: CDR1 MNHEY and CDR2 SVGEGT. The CDR3 spans 16 residues. Trimming cost V 0 bases and J 9 bases; bases outside gene matches: 12. CDR3 sequence (DNA): TGTGCCAGCAGTTACTCCCCGTGGGTAGCGGGAGTAAGGCAGTACGTC. Translated: CASSYSPWVAGVRQYV.

This clone was seen just once. The chain links TRBV29-1 to TRBJ2-5, with D possibly being TRBD2 (5 bases). The V gene's germline CDR1 is SQVTM and CDR2 ANQGSEA. The CDR3 length is 12 residues. The germline V and J ends were trimmed by 7 bases and 2 bases, with 11 bases remaining between them. CDR3 loop: CSAEGLQETQYF. The CDR3 DNA reads as TGCAGCGCCGAGGGCCTGCAAGAGACCCAGTACTTC.

The J gene is TRBJ2-1, the V gene TRBV12-3 or TRBV12-4, with D perhaps matching TRBD1 (6 bases). The CDR3 runs to 13 residues. V was cut by 7 bases and J by 2 bases, with 9 bases left in between. The CDR3 is CASTAGAYNEQFF. CDR3 DNA: TGTGCCAGCACGGCAGGGGCCTACAATGAGCAGTTCTTC.

This clone has just a few counts. The V gene is TRBV12-3 or TRBV12-4, the J gene TRBJ2-2, with D possibly TRBD2 on 5 matching bases. Trimming took 1 base from V and 9 from J, leaving 9 bases between them. This CDR3 comprises 13 residues. The CDR3 bases are TGTGCCAGCAGTTTAGTTGAGGGTAGGGAGCTGTTTTTT. This codes for CASSLVEGRELFF.

The J gene is TRBJ2-2, the V gene TRBV4-2, with 9 bases lining up with TRBD2. Germline loops: CDR1 LGHNA, CDR2 YNFKEQ. This CDR3 spans 15 amino acids. V was clipped by 4 bases and J by 1 base; unmatched bases: 1. Here the CDR3 reads CASSLSGGNTGELFF. The CDR3 nucleotides read TGTGCCAGCAGCCTTAGCGGGGGGAACACCGGGGAGCTGTTTTTT.

The V gene is TRBV3-1 (or the pseudogene TRBV3-2), the J gene TRBJ2-1, with TRBD2 matching 9 bases. The length of the CDR3 is 15 residues. V lost 6 bases to trimming and J lost 8 bases; unmatched junction nucleotides: 11. The germline V gene encodes CDR1 LGHDT and CDR2 YNNKEL (reference sequence). Written as DNA, the CDR3 is TGTGCCAGCAGTTCTAGCGGGGCGGATTGGGATGAGCAGTTCTTC. Residues: CASSSSGADWDEQFF.

The chain links TRBV7-6 to TRBJ1-1; tentative D call: TRBD1 (6 bases). V was clipped by 0 bases and J by 6 bases, with 11 bases between them. Germline CDR1 is SGHVS and CDR2 is FNYEAQ. There are 14 residues in the CDR3. CDR3 DNA sequence: TGTGCCAGCAGCTTAGCAGGCAGGGGATCTGAAGCTTTCTTT. Encoded protein: CASSLAGRGSEAFF.

The rearrangement joins TRBV28 to TRBJ2-7; TRBD2 agrees at 9 bases. The CDR3 covers 15 residues. Germline V gene lookup returns CDR1 MDHEN and CDR2 SYDVKM. V was pared by 6 bases and J by 3 bases, with 9 bases of the junction left unmatched. CDR3 bases: TGTGCCAGCAGGAACCCCCTAGCGGGGCACTACGAGCAGTACTTC. Residues: CASRNPLAGHYEQYF.

The gene calls are TRBV2 and TRBJ1-4; maybe TRBD1 (6 bases). This CDR3 has 15 residues. Germline lookup yields CDR1 SNHLY and CDR2 FYNNEI. The ends were cut back, 5 bases at V and 0 bases at J, with 10 bases in the middle. The CDR3 DNA is TGTGCCAGCAGTCGGGACACCGCAACTAATGAAAAACTGTTTTTT. Translation gives CASSRDTATNEKLFF.

The gene calls are TRBV5-4 and TRBJ2-7, with D possibly matching TRBD1 (6 bases). The V end was cut by 2 bases, the J end by 5 bases, with 20 bases between. Germline values: CDR1 SGHNT, CDR2 YYREEE (reference sequence). The CDR3 extends over 16 amino acids. In DNA form, the CDR3 reads TGTGCCAGCAGCTTAAGAGGACCAAGGACAGTGAACGAGCAGTACTTC. Amino acids: CASSLRGPRTVNEQYF.

The V and J genes are TRBV21-1 and TRBJ2-7; the listed D gene, TRBD2, was not tested against the DNA. TRBV21-1 is a listed pseudogene. The CDR3 is 16 residues long. This CDR3 is CASSKMEEPVVYEQYV. The CDR3 DNA sequence: TGTGCCAGCAGCAAAATGGAGGAACCGGTAGTCTACGAGCAGTACGTC.